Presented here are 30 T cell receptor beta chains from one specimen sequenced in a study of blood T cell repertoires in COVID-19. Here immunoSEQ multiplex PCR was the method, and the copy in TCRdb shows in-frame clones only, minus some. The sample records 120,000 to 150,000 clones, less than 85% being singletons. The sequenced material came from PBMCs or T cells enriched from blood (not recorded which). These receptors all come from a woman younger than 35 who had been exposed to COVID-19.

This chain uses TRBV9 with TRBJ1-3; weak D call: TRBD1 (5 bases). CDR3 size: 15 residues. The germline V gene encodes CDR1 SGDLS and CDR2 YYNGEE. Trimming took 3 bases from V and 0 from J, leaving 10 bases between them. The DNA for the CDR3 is TGTGCCAGCAGCGCGTATCAGGGCTCTGGAAACACCATATATTTT. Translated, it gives CASSAYQGSGNTIYF.

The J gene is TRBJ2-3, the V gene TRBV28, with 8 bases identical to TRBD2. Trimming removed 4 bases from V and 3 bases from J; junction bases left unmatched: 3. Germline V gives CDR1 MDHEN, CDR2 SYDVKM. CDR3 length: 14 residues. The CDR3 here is CASSSAGVTDTQYF. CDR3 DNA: TGTGCCAGCAGTTCAGCGGGAGTAACAGATACGCAGTATTTT.

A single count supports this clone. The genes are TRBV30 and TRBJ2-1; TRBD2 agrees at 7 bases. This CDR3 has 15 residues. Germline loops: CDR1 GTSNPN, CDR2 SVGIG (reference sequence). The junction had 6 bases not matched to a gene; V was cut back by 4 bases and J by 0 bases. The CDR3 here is CAWIAGPSSYNEQFF. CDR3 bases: TGTGCCTGGATAGCGGGCCCGAGCTCCTACAATGAGCAGTTCTTC.

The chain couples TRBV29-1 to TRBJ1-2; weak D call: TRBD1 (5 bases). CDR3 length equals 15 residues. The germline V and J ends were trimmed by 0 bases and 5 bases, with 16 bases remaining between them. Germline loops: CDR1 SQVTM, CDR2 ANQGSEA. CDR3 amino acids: CSVEDPRGGFYGYTF. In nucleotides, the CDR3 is TGCAGCGTTGAAGATCCGCGGGGGGGTTTTTATGGCTACACCTTC.

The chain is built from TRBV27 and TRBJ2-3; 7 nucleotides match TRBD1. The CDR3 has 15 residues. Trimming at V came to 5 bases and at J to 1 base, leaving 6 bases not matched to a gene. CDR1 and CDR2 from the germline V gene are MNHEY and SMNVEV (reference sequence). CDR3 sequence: CASSLNRGGTDTQYF. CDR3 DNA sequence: TGTGCCAGCAGTCTCAACAGGGGTGGCACAGATACGCAGTATTTT.

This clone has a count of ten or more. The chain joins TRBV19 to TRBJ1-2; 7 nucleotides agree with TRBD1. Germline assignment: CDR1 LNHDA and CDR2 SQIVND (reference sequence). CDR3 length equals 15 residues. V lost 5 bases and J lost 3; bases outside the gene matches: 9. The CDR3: CASSLLRQGDYGYTF. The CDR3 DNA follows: TGTGCCAGTAGTCTCCTCCGACAGGGCGACTATGGCTACACCTTC.

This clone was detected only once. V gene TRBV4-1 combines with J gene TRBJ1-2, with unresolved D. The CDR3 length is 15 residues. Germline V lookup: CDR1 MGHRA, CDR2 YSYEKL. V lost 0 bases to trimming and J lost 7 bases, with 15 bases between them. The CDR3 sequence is CASSQDTQRLGGYTF. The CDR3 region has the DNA TGCGCCAGCAGCCAAGATACGCAGCGGTTAGGTGGCTACACCTTC.

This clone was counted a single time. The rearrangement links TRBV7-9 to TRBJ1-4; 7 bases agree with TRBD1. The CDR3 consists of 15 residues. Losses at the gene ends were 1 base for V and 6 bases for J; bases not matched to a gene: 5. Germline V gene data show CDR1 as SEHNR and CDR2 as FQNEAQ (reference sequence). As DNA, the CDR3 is TGTGCCAGCAGCTTAGACCAGGGGGTCCATGAAAAACTGTTTTTT. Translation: CASSLDQGVHEKLFF.

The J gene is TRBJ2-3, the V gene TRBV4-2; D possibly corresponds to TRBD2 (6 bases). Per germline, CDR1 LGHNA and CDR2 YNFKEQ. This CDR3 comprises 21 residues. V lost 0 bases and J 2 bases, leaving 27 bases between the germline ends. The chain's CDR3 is CASSQEFSLSPGTAYTDTQYF. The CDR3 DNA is TGTGCCAGCAGCCAAGAGTTCAGTCTTTCACCCGGGACTGCTTACACAGATACGCAGTATTTT.

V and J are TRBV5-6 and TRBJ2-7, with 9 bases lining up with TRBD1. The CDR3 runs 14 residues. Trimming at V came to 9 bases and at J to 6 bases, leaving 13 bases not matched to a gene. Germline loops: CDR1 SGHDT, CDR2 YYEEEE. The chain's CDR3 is CATKTGTGSPEQYF. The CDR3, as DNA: TGTGCCACCAAAACCGGGACAGGGAGTCCCGAGCAGTACTTC.

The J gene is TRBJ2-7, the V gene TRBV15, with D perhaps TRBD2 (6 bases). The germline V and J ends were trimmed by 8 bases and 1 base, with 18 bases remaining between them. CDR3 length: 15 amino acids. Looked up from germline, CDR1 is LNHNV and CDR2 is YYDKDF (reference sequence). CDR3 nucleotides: TGTGCCACCGGGTCGGAGGGGATAATGTCCTACGAGCAGTACTTC. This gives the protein CATGSEGIMSYEQYF.

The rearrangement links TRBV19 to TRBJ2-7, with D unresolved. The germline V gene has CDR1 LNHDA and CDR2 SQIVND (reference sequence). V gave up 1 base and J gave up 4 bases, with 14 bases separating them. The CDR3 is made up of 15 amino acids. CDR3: CASSIVLSAKYEQYF. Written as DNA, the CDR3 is TGTGCCAGTAGTATAGTGCTCAGCGCGAAATACGAGCAGTACTTC.

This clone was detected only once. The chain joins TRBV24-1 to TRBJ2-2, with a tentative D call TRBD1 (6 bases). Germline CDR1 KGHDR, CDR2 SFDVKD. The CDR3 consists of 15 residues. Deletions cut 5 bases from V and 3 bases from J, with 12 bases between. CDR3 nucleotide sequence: TGTGCCACCAGTGGTATGGGGGCGGACACCGGGGAGCTGTTTTTT. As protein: CATSGMGADTGELFF.

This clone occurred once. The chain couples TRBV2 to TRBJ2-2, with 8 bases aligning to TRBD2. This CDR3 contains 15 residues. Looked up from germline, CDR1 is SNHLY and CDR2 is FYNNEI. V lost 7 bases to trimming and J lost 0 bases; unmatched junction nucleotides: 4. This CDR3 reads CASKLAAANTGELFF. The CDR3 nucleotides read TGTGCCAGCAAACTAGCGGCCGCGAACACCGGGGAGCTGTTTTTT.

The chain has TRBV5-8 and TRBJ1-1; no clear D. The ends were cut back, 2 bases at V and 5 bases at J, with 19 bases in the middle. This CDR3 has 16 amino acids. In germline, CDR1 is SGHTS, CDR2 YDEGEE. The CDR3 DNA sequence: TGTGCCAGCAGCTTAGGCCAGAGGGTAATAAAGACTGAAGCTTTCTTT. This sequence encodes CASSLGQRVIKTEAFF.

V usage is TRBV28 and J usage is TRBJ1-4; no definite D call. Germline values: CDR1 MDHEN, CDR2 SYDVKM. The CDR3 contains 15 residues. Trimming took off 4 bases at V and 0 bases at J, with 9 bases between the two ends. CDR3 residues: CASSYKLATNEKLFF. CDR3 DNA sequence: TGTGCCAGCAGTTATAAGCTGGCAACTAATGAAAAACTGTTTTTT. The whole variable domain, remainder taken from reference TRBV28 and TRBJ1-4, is DVKVTQSSRYLVKRTGEKVFLECVQDMDHENMFWYRQDPGLGLRLIYFSYDVKMKEKGDIPEGYSVSREKKERFSLILESASTNQTSMYLCASSYKLATNEKLFFGSGTQLSVL.

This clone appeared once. The CDR3 sequence: CASTLGQGNTGELFF. As DNA, the CDR3 is TGTGCCAGCACCTTGGGACAGGGGAACACCGGGGAGCTGTTTTTT. This sequence joins TRBV18 and TRBJ2-2; 9 positions agree with TRBD1. In germline, CDR1 is KGHSH, CDR2 LQKENI. V shed 8 bases, J shed 1 base, and the junction held 5 bases outside the gene matches. The CDR3 runs 15 residues.

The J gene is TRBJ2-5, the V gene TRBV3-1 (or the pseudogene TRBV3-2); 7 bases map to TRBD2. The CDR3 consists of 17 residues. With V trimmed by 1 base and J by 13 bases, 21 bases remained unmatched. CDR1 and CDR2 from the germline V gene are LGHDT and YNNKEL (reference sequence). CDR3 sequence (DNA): TGTGCCAGCAGCCAAGTGGGAGGGGCGCCAATCAAGAGACCCGCGTACTTC. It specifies CASSQVGGAPIKRPAYF.

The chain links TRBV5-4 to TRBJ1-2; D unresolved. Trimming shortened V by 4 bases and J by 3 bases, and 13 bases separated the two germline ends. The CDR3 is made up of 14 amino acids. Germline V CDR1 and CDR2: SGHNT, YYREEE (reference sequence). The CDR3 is CASSPGGKDYGYTF. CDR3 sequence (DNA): TGTGCCAGCAGCCCGGGAGGGAAGGACTATGGCTACACCTTC.

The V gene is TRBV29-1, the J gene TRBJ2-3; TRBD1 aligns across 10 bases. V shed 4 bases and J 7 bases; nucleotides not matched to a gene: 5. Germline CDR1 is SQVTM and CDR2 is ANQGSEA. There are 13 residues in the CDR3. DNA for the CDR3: TGCAGCGTTGCGGAGACAGGGGGCCATACGCAGTATTTT. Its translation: CSVAETGGHTQYF.

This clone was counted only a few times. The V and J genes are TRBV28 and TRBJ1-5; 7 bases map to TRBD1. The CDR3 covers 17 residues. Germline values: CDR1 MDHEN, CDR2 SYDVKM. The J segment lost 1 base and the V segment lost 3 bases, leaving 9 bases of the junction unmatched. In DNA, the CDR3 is TGTGCCAGCAGTTTTCCTAGACAGGGATTAAGCAATCAGCCCCAGCATTTT. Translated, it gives CASSFPRQGLSNQPQHF.

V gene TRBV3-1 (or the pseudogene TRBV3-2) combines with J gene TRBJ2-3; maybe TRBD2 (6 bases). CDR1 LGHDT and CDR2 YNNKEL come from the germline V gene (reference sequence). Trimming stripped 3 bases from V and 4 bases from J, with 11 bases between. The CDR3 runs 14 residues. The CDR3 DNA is TGTGCCAGCAGCCAGTCGGAGGGCGCAGATACGCAGTATTTT. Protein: CASSQSEGADTQYF.

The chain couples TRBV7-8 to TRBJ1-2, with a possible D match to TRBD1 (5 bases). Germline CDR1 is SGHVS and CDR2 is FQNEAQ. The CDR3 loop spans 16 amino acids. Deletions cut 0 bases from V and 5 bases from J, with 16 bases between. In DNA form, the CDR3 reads TGTGCCAGCAGCTTAGCAGGCGGCGCAGGGTCGTATGGCTACACCTTC. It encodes CASSLAGGAGSYGYTF.

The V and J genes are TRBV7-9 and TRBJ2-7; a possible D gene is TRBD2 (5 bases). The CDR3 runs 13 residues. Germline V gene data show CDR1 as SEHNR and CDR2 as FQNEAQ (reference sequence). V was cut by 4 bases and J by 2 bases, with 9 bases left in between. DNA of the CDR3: TGTGCCAGCAGCTCCGGGAAAACCTACGAGCAGTACTTC. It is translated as CASSSGKTYEQYF.

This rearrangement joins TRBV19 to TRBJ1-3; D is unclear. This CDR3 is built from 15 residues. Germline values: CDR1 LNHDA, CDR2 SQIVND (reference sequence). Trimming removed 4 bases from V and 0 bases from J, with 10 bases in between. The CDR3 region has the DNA TGTGCCAGTAGTACAATTGAGAGCTCTGGAAACACCATATATTTT. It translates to CASSTIESSGNTIYF.

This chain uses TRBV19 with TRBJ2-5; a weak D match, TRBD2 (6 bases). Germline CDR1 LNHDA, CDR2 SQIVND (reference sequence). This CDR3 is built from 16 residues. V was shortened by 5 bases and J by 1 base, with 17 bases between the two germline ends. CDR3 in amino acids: CASSRRGMVVQETQYF. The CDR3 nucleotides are TGTGCCAGTAGTCGACGGGGGATGGTGGTCCAAGAGACCCAGTACTTC. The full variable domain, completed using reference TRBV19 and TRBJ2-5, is DGGITQSPKYLFRKEGQNVTLSCEQNLNHDAMYWYRQDPGQGLRLIYYSQIVNDFQKGDIAEGYSVSREKKESFPLTVTSAQKNPTAFYLCASSRRGMVVQETQYFGPGTRLLVL.

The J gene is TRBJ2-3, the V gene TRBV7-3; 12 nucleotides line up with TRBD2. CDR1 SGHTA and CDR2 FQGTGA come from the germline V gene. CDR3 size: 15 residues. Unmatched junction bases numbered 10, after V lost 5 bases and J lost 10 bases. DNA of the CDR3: TGTGCCAGCAGCCCCGGGACTAGCGGGCTGGGGGCGCAGTATTTT. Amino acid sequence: CASSPGTSGLGAQYF.

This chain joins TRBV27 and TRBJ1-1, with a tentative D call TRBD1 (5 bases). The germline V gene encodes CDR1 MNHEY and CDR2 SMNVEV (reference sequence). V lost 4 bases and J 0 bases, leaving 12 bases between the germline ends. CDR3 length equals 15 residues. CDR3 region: CASSSKTAMNTEAFF. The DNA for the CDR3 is TGTGCCAGCAGTTCTAAGACAGCTATGAACACTGAAGCTTTCTTT.

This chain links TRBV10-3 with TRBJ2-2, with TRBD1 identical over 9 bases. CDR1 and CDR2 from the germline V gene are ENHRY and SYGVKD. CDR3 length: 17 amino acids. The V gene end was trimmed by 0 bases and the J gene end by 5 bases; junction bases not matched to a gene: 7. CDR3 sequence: CAISESSPDRGTGELFF. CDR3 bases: TGTGCCATCAGTGAGTCGAGTCCGGACAGGGGTACCGGGGAGCTGTTTTTT.

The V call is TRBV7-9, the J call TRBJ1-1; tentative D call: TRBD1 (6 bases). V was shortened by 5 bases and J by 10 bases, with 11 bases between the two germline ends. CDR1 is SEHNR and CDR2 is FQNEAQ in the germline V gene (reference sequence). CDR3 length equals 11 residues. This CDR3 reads CASSATGLAFF. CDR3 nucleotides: TGTGCCAGCAGCGCTACAGGGTTAGCTTTCTTT.